The rows below give T cell receptor beta chains drawn from one sample of a study of HIV-infected patients and healthy controls. TCRdb independently ran MiXCR on the 5' RACE reads; one entry per CDR3 protein. Of 14,000 or so distinct CDR3 sequences in the sample, 9% to 15% were seen once. Sequenced material: blood, taken during antiretroviral therapy. The receptors derive from an adult with HIV infection. The donor label of this sample is uncertain. Both conserved end residues are part of each CDR3. A D gene is named only where the DNA matches it firmly. Size tells how often a clone was seen (once, few, many) or the class of an expanded clone, and some rows leave it out.

TRBJ1-1 | . | . | TRBV6-2/TRBV6-3 | CASSTDRELTEAFF | TGTGCCAGCAGTACCGACAGAGAACTCACTGAAGCTTTCTTT
TRBJ2-7 | . | many | TRBV7-8 | CASMMNRDTNTYEQYF | TGTGCCAGCATGATGAACCGGGACACAAACACCTACGAGCAGTACTTC
TRBJ2-2 | . | many | TRBV20-1 | CSASGTSTGELFF | TGCAGTGCTAGCGGGACCTCCACCGGGGAGCTGTTTTTT
TRBJ2-4 | . | many | TRBV29-1 | CSVGDFDVKNIQYF | TGCAGCGTTGGAGATTTTGACGTCAAAAACATTCAGTACTTC
TRBJ1-1 | . | few | TRBV6-5 | CASSPTRQLNTEAFF | TGTGCCAGCAGTCCCACAAGACAGCTGAACACTGAAGCTTTCTTT
TRBJ2-1 | . | . | TRBV4-1 | CASSQVWQTYNEQFF | TGCGCCAGCAGCCAAGTCTGGCAGACCTACAATGAGCAGTTCTTC
TRBJ2-7 | . | few | TRBV3-1 | CASSLEENHYEQYF | TGTGCCAGCAGCCTAGAGGAGAACCACTACGAGCAGTACTTC
TRBJ2-5 | . | many | TRBV5-6 | CASLWGRIQETQYF | TGTGCCAGCCTCTGGGGGCGGATCCAAGAGACCCAGTACTTC
TRBJ2-1 | TRBD2 | many | TRBV29-1 | CSVELQAGAAYNEQFF | TGCAGCGTTGAACTTCAAGCGGGGGCCGCCTACAATGAGCAGTTCTTC
TRBJ1-6 | . | many | TRBV12-3/TRBV12-4 | CASSLRGGANSPLHF | TGTGCCAGCAGTCTACGGGGAGGGGCTAATTCACCCCTCCACTTT
TRBJ2-6 | . | many | TRBV7-6 | CASSLGSLGSGANVLTF | TGTGCCAGCAGCTTAGGGTCCCTGGGCTCTGGGGCCAACGTCCTGACTTTC
TRBJ1-5 | TRBD1 | . | TRBV6-5 | CASSPRQGYQPQHF | TGTGCCAGCAGTCCTCGACAGGGGTATCAGCCCCAGCATTTT
TRBJ1-1 | TRBD1 | . | TRBV5-1 | CASRMTGGTEAFF | TGCGCCAGCAGAATGACAGGGGGCACTGAAGCTTTCTTT
TRBJ2-3 | . | many | TRBV7-2 | CASSLVGTDTQYF | TGTGCCAGCAGCTTAGTTGGCACAGATACGCAGTATTTT
TRBJ1-1 | . | few | TRBV11-2 | CASSLGVEAFF | TGTGCCAGCAGCTTAGGAGTCGAAGCTTTCTTT
TRBJ1-5 | . | many | TRBV5-6 | CASSLTGQGYSNQPQHF | TGTGCCAGCAGCTTGACGGGCCAGGGCTATAGCAATCAGCCCCAGCATTTT
TRBJ2-2 | TRBD2 | many | TRBV7-9 | CASSSPGLAGEWDTGELFF | TGTGCCAGCAGTTCGCCGGGACTAGCGGGGGAGTGGGACACCGGGGAGCTGTTTTTT
TRBJ2-2 | . | many | TRBV4-2 | CASSRDGSSGGAGELFF | TGTGCCAGCAGCCGGGACGGATCTTCGGGTGGGGCCGGGGAGCTGTTTTTT
TRBJ2-7 | . | few | TRBV2 | CASSEGTVRTYEQYF | TGTGCCAGCAGTGAAGGGACAGTCAGAACCTACGAGCAGTACTTC
TRBJ2-3 | TRBD2 | many | TRBV29-1 | CSVSLAGVTDTQYF | TGCAGCGTTTCTTTAGCGGGGGTCACAGATACGCAGTATTTT
TRBJ2-7 | . | . | TRBV2 | CASREQGNSYEQYF | TGTGCCAGCAGGGAACAGGGCAACTCCTACGAGCAGTACTTC
TRBJ2-1 | TRBD2 | few | TRBV6-5 | CASSYQQTSGRNNEQFF | TGTGCCAGCAGTTACCAACAGACTAGCGGGAGAAACAATGAGCAGTTCTTC
TRBJ1-2 | . | . | TRBV12-3/TRBV12-4 | CASSPRRTDYGYTF | TGTGCCAGCAGCCCTCGCCGGACGGACTATGGCTACACCTTC